This T cell receptor (beta chain) was identified in a study of T cell responses to AZD1222 COVID-19 vaccine. The repertoire was sequenced with immunoSEQ multiplex PCR; TCRdb's copy has only in-frame clones and lacks some. The data contain about 130,000 clones, 89% of them singletons. A remark on this clone: Its antigen is currently unknown.

Study-level points and caveats: Donors were mostly white British, more females; clonal diversity possibly underestimated.

The V end was cut by 4 bases, the J end by 3 bases, with 4 bases between. The CDR3 runs to 11 residues. Germline CDR1 is LNHNV and CDR2 is YYDKDF (reference sequence). The material sequenced was peripheral blood, taken on day 0 of AZD1222 vaccination. The V gene is TRBV15, the J gene TRBJ2-7; no clear D gene. The receptor comes from an adult in good health. The CDR3 loop is CATSNLYEQYF. CDR3 nucleotide sequence: TGTGCCACCAGCAACCTCTACGAGCAGTACTTC.